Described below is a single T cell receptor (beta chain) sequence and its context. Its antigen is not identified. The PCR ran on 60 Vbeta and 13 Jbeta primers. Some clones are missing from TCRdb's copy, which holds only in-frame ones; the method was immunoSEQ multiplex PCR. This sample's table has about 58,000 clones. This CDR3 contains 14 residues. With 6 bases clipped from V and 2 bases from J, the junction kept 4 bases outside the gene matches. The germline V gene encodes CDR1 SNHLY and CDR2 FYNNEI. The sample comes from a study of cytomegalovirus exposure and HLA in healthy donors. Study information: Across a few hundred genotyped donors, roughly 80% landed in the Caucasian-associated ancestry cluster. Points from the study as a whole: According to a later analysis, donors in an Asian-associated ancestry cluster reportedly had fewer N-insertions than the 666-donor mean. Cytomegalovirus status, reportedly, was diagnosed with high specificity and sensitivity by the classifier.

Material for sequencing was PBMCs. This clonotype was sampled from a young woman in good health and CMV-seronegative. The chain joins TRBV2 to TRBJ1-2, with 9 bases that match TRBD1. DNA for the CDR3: TGTGCCAGCAGGGGACAGGGAGAGAACTATGGCTACACCTTC. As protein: CASRGQGENYGYTF.